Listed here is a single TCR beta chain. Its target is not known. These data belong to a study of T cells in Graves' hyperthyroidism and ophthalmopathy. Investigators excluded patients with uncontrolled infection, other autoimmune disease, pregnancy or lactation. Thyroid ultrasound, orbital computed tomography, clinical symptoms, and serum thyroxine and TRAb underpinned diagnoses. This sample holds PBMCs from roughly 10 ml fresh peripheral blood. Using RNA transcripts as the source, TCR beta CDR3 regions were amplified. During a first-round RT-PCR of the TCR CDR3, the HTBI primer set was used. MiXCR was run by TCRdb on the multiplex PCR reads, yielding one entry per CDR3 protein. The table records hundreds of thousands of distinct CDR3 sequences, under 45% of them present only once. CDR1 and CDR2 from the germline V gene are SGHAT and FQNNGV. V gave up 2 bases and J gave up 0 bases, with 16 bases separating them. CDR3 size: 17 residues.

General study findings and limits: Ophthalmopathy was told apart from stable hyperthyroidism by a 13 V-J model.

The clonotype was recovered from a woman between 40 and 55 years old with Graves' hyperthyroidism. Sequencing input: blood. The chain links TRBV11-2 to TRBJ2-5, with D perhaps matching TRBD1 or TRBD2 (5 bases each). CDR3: CASSLIRDLLYQETQYF. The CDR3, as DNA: TGTGCCAGCAGCTTAATCCGGGACCTCTTGTACCAAGAGACCCAGTACTTC.